This T cell receptor (beta chain) was sequenced in a study of CD8+CD57+ T cells in acquired aplastic anemia. Study context: On average, sorted CD4+ and CD8+ cells gave 3.2 ug of DNA. Broader study findings: Patients and controls shared 25 to 35 CD8+ CDR3 sequences, highly expressed in patients.

Regarding this clonotype: Its antigen is not identified.

The CDR3 contains 13 residues. The V gene lost 5 bases and the J gene lost 6 bases, with 11 bases spanning the gap. Germline V gene lookup returns CDR1 SGHTA and CDR2 FQGTGA. Genomic DNA constituted the template upon which TCR beta VDJ and CDR3 profiling was performed. TCRdb used MiXCR to reprocess the reads, holding one entry per CDR3 protein. The sample records approximately 130,000 distinct CDR3 sequences, 41% being singletons. The sample comprised sorted CD4+, CD8+, or CD8+CD57+ T cells (not recorded which) from PBMCs. The sequence derives from a human donor in good health, serving as a control. J is TRBJ2-1 and V is TRBV7-3; the D call may be TRBD1 or TRBD2 (6 bases each). The DNA of the CDR3 is TGTGCCAGCAGCCAAGAGGGGGGCAATGAGCAGTTCTTC. Translation gives CASSQEGGNEQFF. Together with reference TRBV7-3 and TRBJ2-1, the CDR3 gives the full variable domain: GAGVSQTPSNKVTEKGKYVELRCDPISGHTALYWYRQSLGQGPEFLIYFQGTGAADDSGLPNDRFFAVRPEGSVSTLKIQRTERGDSAVYLCASSQEGGNEQFFGPGTRLTVL.